The 18 T cell receptor beta chains given below trace back to one sample, sequenced in a study of blood T cell repertoires in COVID-19. Using immunoSEQ multiplex PCR, the repertoire was profiled, and TCRdb retains in-frame clones only, with some absent. The sample includes about 120,000 clones, roughly 90% of them seen just once. The source material was peripheral blood. The receptors were gathered from a man aged 55 to 70 with COVID-19, enrolled during active disease.

This clone has just one count. The CDR3 region is CASSQDLAQYNEQFF. CDR3 DNA: TGTGCCAGCAGCCAAGATCTAGCGCAGTACAATGAGCAGTTCTTC. This chain uses TRBV3-1 (or the pseudogene TRBV3-2) with TRBJ2-1, with TRBD2 as a possible D gene (6 bases). The CDR3 consists of 15 residues. The V gene lost 0 bases and the J gene lost 4 bases, with 10 bases spanning the gap. Per the germline V gene, CDR1 is LGHDT and CDR2 is YNNKEL (reference sequence).

This clone was seen more than once but under ten times. The rearrangement uses TRBV2 and TRBJ2-7, with TRBD2 matching 7 bases. J gave up 1 base and V 3 bases, and 9 bases lay outside the gene matches. Germline V gene sequence: CDR1 SNHLY, CDR2 FYNNEI. The CDR3 loop spans 16 amino acids. CDR3 region: CASSEKGLAASYEQYF. CDR3 DNA: TGTGCCAGCAGTGAGAAGGGGCTAGCGGCATCCTACGAGCAGTACTTC.

The chain has TRBV18 and TRBJ2-5; TRBD1 agrees at 9 bases. There are 15 residues in the CDR3. Trimming cost V 2 bases and J 3 bases; bases outside gene matches: 4. CDR1 KGHSH and CDR2 LQKENI come from the germline V gene. For the CDR3, the DNA is TGTGCCAGCTCACCAGAGACAGGGGGGGAAGAGACCCAGTACTTC. This sequence encodes CASSPETGGEETQYF. Complete variable domain (other parts from reference TRBV18 and TRBJ2-5): NAGVMQNPRHLVRRRGQEARLRCSPMKGHSHVYWYRQLPEEGLKFMVYLQKENIIDESGMPKERFSAEFPKEGPSILRIQQVVRGDSAAYFCASSPETGGEETQYFGPGTRLLVL.

V is TRBV7-9 and J is TRBJ1-5; the match to TRBD1 covers 10 bases. This CDR3 comprises 15 residues. Germline trimming cut 5 bases from V and 5 bases from J; bases unmatched to any gene: 6. In germline, CDR1 is SEHNR, CDR2 FQNEAQ (reference sequence). CDR3 region: CASSRGQGKDQPQHF. CDR3 DNA: TGTGCCAGCAGCCGGGGACAGGGGAAGGATCAGCCCCAGCATTTT.

This clone is a singleton in its sample. The chain couples TRBV5-1 to TRBJ2-1, with D hard to call. This CDR3 has 12 residues. CDR1 and CDR2 from the germline V gene are SGHRS and YFSETQ. Trimming took off 0 bases at V and 9 bases at J, with 7 bases between the two ends. CDR3 DNA sequence: TGCGCCAGCAGCTTGGGGCCAGGTGAGCAGTTCTTC. This codes for CASSLGPGEQFF.

CDR3 loop: CSVGQASYNEQFF. The CDR3, as DNA: TGCAGCGTTGGACAGGCCTCCTACAATGAGCAGTTCTTC. V gene TRBV29-1 combines with J gene TRBJ2-1, with a weak D call TRBD1 (6 bases). The V gene's germline CDR1 is SQVTM and CDR2 ANQGSEA. V shed 4 bases and J shed 0 bases, with 7 bases lying between them. This CDR3 has 13 amino acids.

This clone was picked up one time. This sequence joins TRBV15 and TRBJ2-5; the match to TRBD1 covers 7 bases. Germline V gene sequence: CDR1 LNHNV, CDR2 YYDKDF (reference sequence). The CDR3 is 15 amino acids. V lost 0 bases and J lost 7; bases outside the gene matches: 8. CDR3 loop: CATSRDGRQGGTQYF. DNA of the CDR3: TGTGCCACCAGCAGAGATGGGAGACAGGGTGGGACCCAGTACTTC.

The chain is built from TRBV4-3 and TRBJ2-2, with a possible D match to TRBD2 (5 bases). The CDR3 sequence is 14 residues long. CDR1 and CDR2 from the germline V gene are LGHNA and YSLEER. Trimming removed 0 bases at V and 6 bases at J, with 8 bases between. CDR3 sequence: CASSQDPGSGELFF. The CDR3 region has the DNA TGCGCCAGCAGCCAAGATCCGGGGTCCGGGGAGCTGTTTTTT.

This clone occurred a few times. The chain has TRBV6-5 and TRBJ1-4; weak D call: TRBD1 (6 bases). The CDR3 loop spans 13 amino acids. Trimming pared 2 bases from V and 12 bases from J, leaving 13 bases between. Germline CDR1 MNHEY, CDR2 SVGAGI. The DNA for the CDR3 is TGTGCCAGCAGTTACGGGTCGGGGACACAACTGTTTTTT. Translated, it gives CASSYGSGTQLFF.

The chain links TRBV7-3 to TRBJ1-6; TRBD1 matches 8 bases. Germline V gives CDR1 SGHTA, CDR2 FQGTGA. V gave up 2 bases and J gave up 7 bases; unmatched junction bases: 4. This CDR3 is built from 15 residues. CDR3 amino acids: CASSLAGGWNSPLHF. For the CDR3, the DNA is TGTGCCAGCAGCTTAGCAGGGGGCTGGAATTCACCCCTCCACTTT.

A single count supports this clone. This chain links TRBV6-5 with TRBJ1-2; 9 bases are shared with TRBD1. The germline V gene encodes CDR1 MNHEY and CDR2 SVGAGI. CDR3 length: 15 residues. V shed 5 bases and J 7 bases; nucleotides not matched to a gene: 11. CDR3 sequence: CASSRTLQGAGGYTF. The CDR3 coding sequence is TGTGCCAGCAGTCGAACATTACAGGGGGCTGGTGGCTACACCTTC.

This sequence joins TRBV10-3 and TRBJ1-1, with D perhaps TRBD1 (6 bases). V shed 4 bases and J shed 1 base, with 13 bases lying between them. Germline V gene sequence: CDR1 ENHRY, CDR2 SYGVKD. The CDR3 has 15 residues. Written as DNA, the CDR3 is TGTGCCATCAGTGCCAGGGGATCAGGGAACACTGAAGCTTTCTTT. It translates to CAISARGSGNTEAFF.

V and J are TRBV12-5 and TRBJ2-7; D unresolved. Trimming took 0 bases from V and 6 from J, leaving 6 bases between them. The V gene's germline CDR1 is LGHNT and CDR2 FRNRAP. The CDR3 extends over 12 amino acids. The CDR3 sequence is CASGLVRGEQYF. DNA of the CDR3: TGTGCTAGTGGTTTGGTACGAGGCGAGCAGTACTTC.

The V gene is TRBV10-3, the J gene TRBJ2-1, with a possible D match to TRBD1 (6 bases). The germline CDR1 and CDR2 sequences are ENHRY and SYGVKD. CDR3 size: 11 residues. V was shortened by 3 bases and J by 12 bases, with 9 bases between the two germline ends. CDR3 nucleotides: TGTGCCATCAGTGAAGAACAGGGGCAGTTCTTC. Its protein is CAISEEQGQFF.

This sequence joins TRBV27 and TRBJ2-1; TRBD2 matches at 7 bases. V gave up 6 bases and J gave up 15 bases; unmatched junction bases: 20. CDR3 size: 15 residues. Germline assignment: CDR1 MNHEY and CDR2 SMNVEV (reference sequence). The CDR3 protein is CASSGSLRGSLNLFF. The CDR3 DNA reads as TGTGCCAGCAGCGGTTCTCTTCGCGGGAGTCTAAATCTGTTCTTC.

The V and J genes are TRBV2 and TRBJ1-1; D unresolved. Germline V lookup: CDR1 SNHLY, CDR2 FYNNEI. The CDR3 is 13 residues long. V gave up 4 bases and J gave up 1 base, with 7 bases separating them. The CDR3: CASSVEGNTEAFF. CDR3 DNA: TGTGCCAGCAGTGTTGAGGGGAACACTGAAGCTTTCTTT.

J is TRBJ1-3 and V is TRBV28; 8 bases map to TRBD1. V lost 5 bases and J lost 3; bases outside the gene matches: 6. CDR3 length: 15 residues. Germline CDR1 is MDHEN and CDR2 is SYDVKM. CDR3 residues: CASSNSGGGGNTIYF. CDR3 coding DNA: TGTGCCAGCAGTAACTCAGGGGGCGGTGGAAACACCATATATTTT.

V usage is TRBV5-1 and J usage is TRBJ1-6; 7 bases agree with TRBD1. The CDR3 covers 17 residues. CDR1 and CDR2 from the germline V gene are SGHRS and YFSETQ. Trimming took 0 bases from V and 7 from J; bases not matched to a gene: 10. The CDR3 sequence: CASSLAMTGQRNSPLHF. CDR3 bases: TGCGCCAGCAGCTTGGCCATGACGGGACAGAGAAATTCACCCCTCCACTTT.